This T cell receptor (beta chain) is from a study of T cells after yellow fever vaccination. Notes on the study in general: Reappearance after the booster was observed for most primary-vaccination clones (about 95% CD4, about 91% CD8). Of the clonotypes, a small share occurred in both CD4 and CD8 compartments.

TCRdb itself ran the 5' RACE reads through MiXCR, one entry per CDR3 protein. The data contain about 350,000 distinct CDR3 sequences, around 8.1% of them singletons. This clonotype was detected only a few times. Its specificity is not known. This TCR came from a man aged 18 to 30 who received the YFV17D yellow fever vaccine. This specimen was PBMCs, taken roughly 46 days after the first yellow fever vaccination.

The CDR3 loop is CASSLATDYGYTF. CDR3 in DNA: TGCGCCAGCAGCTTGGCGACAGATTATGGCTACACCTTC. The rearrangement links TRBV5-1 to TRBJ1-2, with D possibly being TRBD1 (5 bases). V lost 0 bases and J lost 5, with 8 bases in between. The CDR3 is 13 amino acids. In germline, CDR1 is SGHRS, CDR2 YFSETQ.